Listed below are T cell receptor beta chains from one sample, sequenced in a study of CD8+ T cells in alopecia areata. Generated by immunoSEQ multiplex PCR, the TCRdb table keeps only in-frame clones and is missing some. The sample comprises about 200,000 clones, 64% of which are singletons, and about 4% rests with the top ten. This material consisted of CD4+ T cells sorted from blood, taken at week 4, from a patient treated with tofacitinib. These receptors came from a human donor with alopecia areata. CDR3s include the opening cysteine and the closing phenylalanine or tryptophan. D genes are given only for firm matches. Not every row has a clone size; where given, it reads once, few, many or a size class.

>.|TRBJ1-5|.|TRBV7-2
TGTGCCAGCAGCTTAGAGATTCAGAGGCCCCAGCATTTT
CASSLEIQRPQHF
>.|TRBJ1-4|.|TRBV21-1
TGTGCCATTCCAACCGACGGGACAGGGGATGAAAAACTGTTTTTT
CAIPTDGTGDEKLFF
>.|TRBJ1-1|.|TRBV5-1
TGCGCCAGCTATAAGGGGAGAGAAGCTTTCTTT
CASYKGREAFF
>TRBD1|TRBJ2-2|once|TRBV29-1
TGCAGCGCCCGTGGACAGGGCGGCGGGGAGCTGTTTTTT
CSARGQGGGELFF
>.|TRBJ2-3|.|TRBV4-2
TGTGCCAGCAGCCGAAATGTGGTGTCAGATACGCAGTATTTT
CASSRNVVSDTQYF
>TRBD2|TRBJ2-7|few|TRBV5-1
TGCGCCAGCAGCGAGGGACTAGCGGCTTGGTACGAGCAGTACTTC
CASSEGLAAWYEQYF
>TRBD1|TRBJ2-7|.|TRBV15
TGTGCCACCAGCACCGGACAGGGTAGAACCTACGAGCAGTACTTC
CATSTGQGRTYEQYF
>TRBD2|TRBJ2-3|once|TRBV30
TGTGCCTGGGTCAATAGCGGGGGGGCCACAGATACGCAGTATTTT
CAWVNSGGATDTQYF
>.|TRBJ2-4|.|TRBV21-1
TGTGCAAGCGGGTCCGGCCAGTACTTC
CASGSGQYF
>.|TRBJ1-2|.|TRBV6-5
TGTGCCAGCAGTTACACGGCGCAGACTAACTATGGCTACACCTTC
CASSYTAQTNYGYTF
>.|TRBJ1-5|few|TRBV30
TGTGCCTGGAGCGGGCATAGCAATCAGCCCCAGCATTTT
CAWSGHSNQPQHF
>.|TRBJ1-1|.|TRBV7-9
TGTGCCAGCAGTTCACAGATGAACACTGAAGCTTTCTTT
CASSSQMNTEAFF
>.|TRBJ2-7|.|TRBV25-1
TGTGCCAGCAGTGAATCTTTCCCCTACGAGCAGTACTTC
CASSESFPYEQYF
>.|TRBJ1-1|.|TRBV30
TGTGCCTGGAGATATGACAGACCTAACTCTGAAGCTTTCTTT
CAWRYDRPNSEAFF
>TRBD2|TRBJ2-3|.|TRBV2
TGTGCCAGCAGTCCCCGACTAGCGGGACGCACAGATACGCAGTATTTT
CASSPRLAGRTDTQYF
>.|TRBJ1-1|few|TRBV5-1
TGCGCCAGCAGCTCGTTACAGGGCACTGAAGCTTTCTTT
CASSSLQGTEAFF
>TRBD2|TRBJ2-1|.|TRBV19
TGTGCCAGTAGTACTCAGCGGGGGGGAAATGCAAATGAGCAGTTCTTC
CASSTQRGGNANEQFF
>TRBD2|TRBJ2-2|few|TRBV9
TGTGCCAGCAGCGTAGGGGGCGGACTAGCCACCGGGGAGCTGTTTTTT
CASSVGGGLATGELFF
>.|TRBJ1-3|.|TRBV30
TGTGCCTGGAGGAAGACAGGTTCCGGAAACACCATATATTTT
CAWRKTGSGNTIYF
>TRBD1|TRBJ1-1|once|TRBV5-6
TGTGCCAGCAGCCAGGGACTGACAGGGCTTAACACTGAAGCTTTCTTT
CASSQGLTGLNTEAFF
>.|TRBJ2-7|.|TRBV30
TGTGCCTGGAGACGATCGGCAGGCCCTTACGAGCAGTACTTC
CAWRRSAGPYEQYF
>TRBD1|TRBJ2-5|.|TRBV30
TGTGCCTGGAGTATAGGACAGGGGAAGACCCAGTACTTC
CAWSIGQGKTQYF
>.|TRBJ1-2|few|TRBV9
TGTGCCAGCAGCGTAGTCGAGACCGCGATTCATTCCTTC
CASSVVETAIHSF
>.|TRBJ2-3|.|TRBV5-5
TGTGCCAGCAGCCCTGGTGATACGCAGTATTTT
CASSPGDTQYF
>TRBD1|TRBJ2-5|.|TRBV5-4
TGTGCCAGCAGCCCCCGACAGGGTTTTCAAGAGACCCAGTACTTC
CASSPRQGFQETQYF
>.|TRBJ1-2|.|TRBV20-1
TGCAGTGCTACCCCTGGGGGGCGAGACTTC
CSATPGGRDF
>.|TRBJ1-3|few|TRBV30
TGTGCCCTCGGGGTCGGCGGAAACACCATATATTTT
CALGVGGNTIYF
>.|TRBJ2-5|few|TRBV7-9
TGTGCCAGCAGTCCTGTAAGCCAAGAGACCCAGTACTTC
CASSPVSQETQYF
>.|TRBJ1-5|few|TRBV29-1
TGCAGCGTTGAAGATCCAGGGCCTAATCAGCCCCAGCATTTT
CSVEDPGPNQPQHF
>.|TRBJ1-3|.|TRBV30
TGTGCCTGGAGCAGAGGGCTAAATGGAAACACCATATATTTT
CAWSRGLNGNTIYF
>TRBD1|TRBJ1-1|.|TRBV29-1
TGCAGCGGAGACAGGGGGCAAGTCACTGAAGCTTTCTTT
CSGDRGQVTEAFF
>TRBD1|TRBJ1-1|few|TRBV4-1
TGCGCCAGCAGCCACGACAAGACGGGGACAGCTACCAGTGAAGCTTTCTTT
CASSHDKTGTATSEAFF
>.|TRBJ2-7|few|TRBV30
TGTGCCTGGACTAGGGACAACTCCTACGAGCAGTACTTC
CAWTRDNSYEQYF
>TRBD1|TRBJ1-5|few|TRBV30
TGTGCCTGGAAAGGACAGGTTGATCAGCCCCAGCATTTT
CAWKGQVDQPQHF
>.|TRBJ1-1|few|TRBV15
TGTGCCACCAGCAGAGATTACATCGCTACGGCTGAAGCTTTCTTT
CATSRDYIATAEAFF
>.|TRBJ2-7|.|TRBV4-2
TGTGCCAGCAGCCAATTAAGACCACCGGGACCCAGCTACGAGCAGTACTTC
CASSQLRPPGPSYEQYF
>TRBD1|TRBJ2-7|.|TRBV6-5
TGTGCCAGCAGTAGAACAGGGGCCGACGAGCAGTACTTC
CASSRTGADEQYF
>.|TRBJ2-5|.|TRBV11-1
TGTGCCAGCAGCGAAGGGGAGGTAGGGGAGACCCAGTACTTC
CASSEGEVGETQYF
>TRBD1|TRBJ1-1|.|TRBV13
TGTGCCAGCAGCTCGGGACAGGCGAACACTGAAGCTTTCTTT
CASSSGQANTEAFF
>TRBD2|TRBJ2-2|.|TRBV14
TGTGCCAGCAGCCCGACTAGCGGGGGTTCTGGGGAGCTGTTTTTT
CASSPTSGGSGELFF
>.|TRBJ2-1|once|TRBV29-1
TGCAGCGTAGCGCCTTCAGGAGGTGGGCTCTACAATGAGCAGTTCTTC
CSVAPSGGGLYNEQFF
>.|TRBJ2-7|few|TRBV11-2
TGTGCCAGCAGCCCGTTTGAGTCTTTCTCCTACGAGCAGTACTTC
CASSPFESFSYEQYF
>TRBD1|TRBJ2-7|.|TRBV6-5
TGTGCCAGCAGTTACGGAGGGACAGGTGGAAATTACGAGCAGTACTTC
CASSYGGTGGNYEQYF
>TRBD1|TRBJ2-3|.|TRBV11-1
TGTGCCAGCAGGGTGACAGGGGCGGAAGATACGCAGTATTTT
CASRVTGAEDTQYF
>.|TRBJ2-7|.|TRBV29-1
TGCAGCGTTGCGGTGTCGGTGGGGCAGTACTTC
CSVAVSVGQYF
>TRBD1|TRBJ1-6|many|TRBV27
TGTGCCAGCAGTTTGACAGGGGGTGACTCACCCCTCCACTTT
CASSLTGGDSPLHF
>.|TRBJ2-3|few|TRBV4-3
TGCGCCAGCAGCCAGAGCGGGAGCACAGATACGCAGTATTTT
CASSQSGSTDTQYF
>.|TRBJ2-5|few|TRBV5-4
TGTGCCAGCAGCTCTCCAGGGGAAAGGCAAGAGACCCAGTACTTC
CASSSPGERQETQYF
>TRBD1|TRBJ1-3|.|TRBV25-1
TGTGCCAGCAGTGCGGCAGGGGGCGGAAACACCATATATTTT
CASSAAGGGNTIYF
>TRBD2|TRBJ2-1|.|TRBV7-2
TGTGCCAGCAGCTCCCGACTAGCGGGAAATGGGGAGCAGTTCTTC
CASSSRLAGNGEQFF
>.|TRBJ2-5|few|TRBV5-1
TGCGCCAGCAGCTTGGACAGCGCACGAGAGACCCAGTACTTC
CASSLDSARETQYF
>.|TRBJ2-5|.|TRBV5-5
TGTGCCAGCAGCTGGACCACGGGGGAGACCCAGTACTTC
CASSWTTGETQYF
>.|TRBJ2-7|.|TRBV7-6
TGTGCCAGCAGCCCGCTGGGGGGGGCTAACCTCGAGCAGTACTTC
CASSPLGGANLEQYF
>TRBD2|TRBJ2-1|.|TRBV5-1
TGCGCCAGCAGCTCCATAGCGGGGGGGCTTAATGAGCAGTTCTTC
CASSSIAGGLNEQFF
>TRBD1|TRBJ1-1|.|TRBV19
TGTGCCAGTAGCGGACAGGGGAACACTGAAGCTTTCTTT
CASSGQGNTEAFF